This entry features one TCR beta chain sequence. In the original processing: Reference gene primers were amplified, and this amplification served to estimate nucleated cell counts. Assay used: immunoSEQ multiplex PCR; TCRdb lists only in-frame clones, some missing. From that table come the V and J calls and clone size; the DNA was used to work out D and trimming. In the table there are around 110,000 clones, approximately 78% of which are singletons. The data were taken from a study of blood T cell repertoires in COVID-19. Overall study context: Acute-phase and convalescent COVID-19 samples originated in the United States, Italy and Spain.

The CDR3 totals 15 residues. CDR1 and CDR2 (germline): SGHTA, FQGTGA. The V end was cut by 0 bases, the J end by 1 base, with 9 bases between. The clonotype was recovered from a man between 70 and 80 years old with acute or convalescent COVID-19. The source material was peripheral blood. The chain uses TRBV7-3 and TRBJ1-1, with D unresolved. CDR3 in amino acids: CASSLTSDKNTEAFF. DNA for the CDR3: TGTGCCAGCAGCTTAACTAGTGACAAGAACACTGAAGCTTTCTTT.